These T cell receptor beta chains were read from a single sample in a study of shared clonotypes between healthy human individuals. Data came from immunoSEQ multiplex PCR; TCRdb stores just in-frame clones and leaves some out. The sample contains millions of clones, roughly 92% of which appear only once. The sequencing sample was made of naive CD4+ T cells sorted from blood. Receptors were obtained from a man aged 18 to 29 in good health. Both conserved end residues are part of each CDR3. D genes are given only for firm matches. The listing skips clone size in some rows; elsewhere it reads once, few, many or a size class.

v_gene: TRBV6-5; len: 15; d_gene: TRBD1; j_gene: TRBJ1-5; abundance: .; CDR3nt: TGTGCCAGCAGACGGACAGGGGAGAGCAATCAGCCCCAGCATTTT; CDR3aa: CASRRTGESNQPQHF
v_gene: TRBV25-1; len: 13; d_gene: TRBD2; j_gene: TRBJ2-1; abundance: .; CDR3nt: TGTGCCAGCAGTGTGGCGGGGGGGAATGAGCAGTTCTTC; CDR3aa: CASSVAGGNEQFF
v_gene: TRBV5-1; len: 13; d_gene: TRBD1; j_gene: TRBJ1-2; abundance: .; CDR3nt: TGCGCCAGCAGCTTGGAGGGACAGGGGGGCTACACCTTC; CDR3aa: CASSLEGQGGYTF
v_gene: TRBV10-3; len: 13; d_gene: .; j_gene: TRBJ2-3; abundance: .; CDR3nt: TGTGCCATCAGTGAGAAGGGGGGGAATACGCAGTATTTT; CDR3aa: CAISEKGGNTQYF
v_gene: TRBV19; len: 13; d_gene: .; j_gene: TRBJ1-2; abundance: .; CDR3nt: TGTGCCAGTATCGGGGGGCTAGGTGATGGCTACACCTTC; CDR3aa: CASIGGLGDGYTF
v_gene: TRBV9; len: 15; d_gene: .; j_gene: TRBJ2-1; abundance: .; CDR3nt: TGTGCCAGCAGCGTAGCAGACAGTGGATTAAATGAGCAGTTCTTC; CDR3aa: CASSVADSGLNEQFF
v_gene: TRBV21-1; len: 16; d_gene: .; j_gene: TRBJ2-2; abundance: .; CDR3nt: TGTGCCGCATACGCTACCGGGTCCTCGGGCACCGGGGAGCTGTTTTTT; CDR3aa: CAAYATGSSGTGELFF
v_gene: TRBV11-2; len: 13; d_gene: .; j_gene: TRBJ1-1; abundance: once; CDR3nt: TGTGCCAGCAGACTAGCGGGGAGTTCTGAAGCTTTCTTT; CDR3aa: CASRLAGSSEAFF
v_gene: TRBV30; len: 15; d_gene: .; j_gene: TRBJ2-3; abundance: once; CDR3nt: TGTGCCTGGGGGGGCGACTGGGCGGGCACAGATACGCAGTATTTT; CDR3aa: CAWGGDWAGTDTQYF
v_gene: TRBV5-1; len: 14; d_gene: .; j_gene: TRBJ1-4; abundance: .; CDR3nt: TGCGCCAGCACCTCCGGGACTGGCAATGAAAAACTGTTTTTT; CDR3aa: CASTSGTGNEKLFF
v_gene: TRBV6-5; len: 13; d_gene: .; j_gene: TRBJ1-1; abundance: .; CDR3nt: TGTGCCAGCAGCCCCGGGGGTTGGACTGAAGCTTTCTTT; CDR3aa: CASSPGGWTEAFF
v_gene: TRBV18; len: 15; d_gene: TRBD1; j_gene: TRBJ2-5; abundance: .; CDR3nt: TGTGCCAGCTCACCAGTGACAGGGGGCAGGGAGACCCAGTACTTC; CDR3aa: CASSPVTGGRETQYF
v_gene: TRBV10-3; len: 13; d_gene: .; j_gene: TRBJ1-5; abundance: .; CDR3nt: TGTGCCATCAGTGCCGTAAGCAATCAGCCCCAGCATTTT; CDR3aa: CAISAVSNQPQHF
v_gene: TRBV2; len: 14; d_gene: .; j_gene: TRBJ2-1; abundance: .; CDR3nt: TGTGCCAGCATCCAGGGGGGAGCCTACAATGAGCAGTTCTTC; CDR3aa: CASIQGGAYNEQFF
v_gene: TRBV6-5; len: 14; d_gene: .; j_gene: TRBJ2-7; abundance: .; CDR3nt: TGTGCCAGCAGTTACGATCCGAGCTCCTACGAGCAGTACTTC; CDR3aa: CASSYDPSSYEQYF
v_gene: TRBV4-1; len: 15; d_gene: TRBD2; j_gene: TRBJ2-7; abundance: .; CDR3nt: TGCGCCAGCAGCCGATCCGGGACTAAAGACTACGAGCAGTACTTC; CDR3aa: CASSRSGTKDYEQYF
v_gene: TRBV6-1; len: 14; d_gene: TRBD2; j_gene: TRBJ2-7; abundance: .; CDR3nt: TGTGCCAGCAGGTCGGGGGGGGCCCGCTACGAGCAGTACTTC; CDR3aa: CASRSGGARYEQYF
v_gene: TRBV6-6; len: 14; d_gene: .; j_gene: TRBJ2-3; abundance: .; CDR3nt: TGTGCCAGCAGTTACTCGATGACCACAGATACGCAGTATTTT; CDR3aa: CASSYSMTTDTQYF
v_gene: TRBV4-1; len: 19; d_gene: TRBD2; j_gene: TRBJ2-1; abundance: .; CDR3nt: TGCGCCAGCAGCCAAGGGACACTTCTAGCGGGTTTCTCCTACAATGAGCAGTTCTTC; CDR3aa: CASSQGTLLAGFSYNEQFF
v_gene: TRBV11-2; len: 14; d_gene: .; j_gene: TRBJ2-7; abundance: .; CDR3nt: TGTGCCAGCAGCCTCAGCGTAGGCCAGTACGAGCAGTACTTC; CDR3aa: CASSLSVGQYEQYF
v_gene: TRBV11-2; len: 16; d_gene: .; j_gene: TRBJ1-1; abundance: .; CDR3nt: TGTGCCAGCAGCTTAGACAGGCTCCACATGAACACTGAAGCTTTCTTT; CDR3aa: CASSLDRLHMNTEAFF
v_gene: TRBV11-2; len: 16; d_gene: .; j_gene: TRBJ2-3; abundance: once; CDR3nt: TGTGCCAGCAGCCCAGTGACGGGCCCTATCACAGATACGCAGTATTTT; CDR3aa: CASSPVTGPITDTQYF
v_gene: TRBV5-4; len: 14; d_gene: .; j_gene: TRBJ2-1; abundance: .; CDR3nt: TGTGCCAGCAGCTTGGGACAGGGAGGCTATGAGCAGTTCTTC; CDR3aa: CASSLGQGGYEQFF
v_gene: TRBV2; len: 13; d_gene: .; j_gene: TRBJ2-3; abundance: .; CDR3nt: TGTGCCAGCAGTGTGTTAAAGACTCTGGGAGAGTATTTT; CDR3aa: CASSVLKTLGEYF
v_gene: TRBV5-1; len: 19; d_gene: .; j_gene: TRBJ2-1; abundance: .; CDR3nt: TGCGCCAGCAGCTTGCGTCCAGGGGGGACTCCCCAATCCTACAATGAGCAGTTCTTC; CDR3aa: CASSLRPGGTPQSYNEQFF
v_gene: TRBV28; len: 13; d_gene: .; j_gene: TRBJ2-7; abundance: .; CDR3nt: TGTGCCAGCACCCCAGGGACGACCTACGAGCAGTACTTC; CDR3aa: CASTPGTTYEQYF
v_gene: TRBV10-3; len: 14; d_gene: .; j_gene: TRBJ2-5; abundance: .; CDR3nt: TGTGCCATCAGTGAGTCACGGGCAGGGGAGACCCAGTACTTC; CDR3aa: CAISESRAGETQYF
v_gene: TRBV29-1; len: 13; d_gene: .; j_gene: TRBJ2-3; abundance: .; CDR3nt: TGCAGCGTTGGGGCCTGGGGAACAGATACGCAGTATTTT; CDR3aa: CSVGAWGTDTQYF
v_gene: TRBV11-2; len: 14; d_gene: .; j_gene: TRBJ2-1; abundance: once; CDR3nt: TGTGCCAGCAGCTTAGGAGGGCAGGGCAATGAGCAGTTCTTC; CDR3aa: CASSLGGQGNEQFF
v_gene: TRBV30; len: 15; d_gene: .; j_gene: TRBJ2-5; abundance: .; CDR3nt: TGTGCCTGGAGTGCTCCTGCTGCCAGGGACGAGACCCAGTACTTC; CDR3aa: CAWSAPAARDETQYF
v_gene: TRBV19; len: 18; d_gene: TRBD1; j_gene: TRBJ2-2; abundance: few; CDR3nt: TGTGCCAGTAGCAAACCCCCCGGGACAGGGGGAAACACCGGGGAGCTGTTTTTT; CDR3aa: CASSKPPGTGGNTGELFF
v_gene: TRBV6-1; len: 11; d_gene: .; j_gene: TRBJ2-7; abundance: .; CDR3nt: TGTGCCAGCAGGGGGACGTACGAGCAGTACTTC; CDR3aa: CASRGTYEQYF
v_gene: TRBV9; len: 15; d_gene: TRBD1; j_gene: TRBJ1-1; abundance: .; CDR3nt: TGTGCCAGCAGCCCGCCAGGGGGCATGAACACTGAAGCTTTCTTT; CDR3aa: CASSPPGGMNTEAFF
v_gene: TRBV11-2; len: 17; d_gene: TRBD1; j_gene: TRBJ1-4; abundance: .; CDR3nt: TGTGCCAGCAGCGCCGGGACAGGGAGAACAACTAATGAAAAACTGTTTTTT; CDR3aa: CASSAGTGRTTNEKLFF
v_gene: TRBV7-3; len: 14; d_gene: TRBD1; j_gene: TRBJ2-1; abundance: .; CDR3nt: TGTGCCAGCAGCTTGGGGACAGGCCGCAATGAGCAGTTCTTC; CDR3aa: CASSLGTGRNEQFF
v_gene: TRBV6-1; len: 14; d_gene: TRBD1; j_gene: TRBJ2-7; abundance: .; CDR3nt: TGTGCCAGCAGGGGGGACAGGATTGAGCACGAGCAGTACTTC; CDR3aa: CASRGDRIEHEQYF
v_gene: TRBV6-5; len: 15; d_gene: TRBD1; j_gene: TRBJ2-2; abundance: .; CDR3nt: TGTGCCAGCAGTTCCGGACAGGGGTGGGCCGGGGAGCTGTTTTTT; CDR3aa: CASSSGQGWAGELFF
v_gene: TRBV2; len: 12; d_gene: .; j_gene: TRBJ2-5; abundance: .; CDR3nt: TGTGCCAGCAACGAGGGGCAAGAGACCCAGTACTTC; CDR3aa: CASNEGQETQYF
v_gene: TRBV11-2; len: 13; d_gene: .; j_gene: TRBJ2-3; abundance: .; CDR3nt: TGTGCCAGCAGTTCGCGGTCCTTTGATACGCAGTATTTT; CDR3aa: CASSSRSFDTQYF
v_gene: TRBV5-1; len: 15; d_gene: TRBD2; j_gene: TRBJ2-1; abundance: .; CDR3nt: TGCGCCAGCAGTTGGCCTAGCGGGCCCAACAATGAGCAGTTCTTC; CDR3aa: CASSWPSGPNNEQFF
v_gene: TRBV6-5; len: 15; d_gene: TRBD1; j_gene: TRBJ1-3; abundance: .; CDR3nt: TGTGCCAGCAGTTGGGACAGCCATTCTGGAAACACCATATATTTT; CDR3aa: CASSWDSHSGNTIYF
v_gene: TRBV6-1; len: 11; d_gene: .; j_gene: TRBJ1-1; abundance: .; CDR3nt: TGTGCCAGCAGGGTTGTCACTGAAGCTTTCTTT; CDR3aa: CASRVVTEAFF
v_gene: TRBV5-1; len: 16; d_gene: TRBD1; j_gene: TRBJ2-7; abundance: .; CDR3nt: TGCGCCAGCAGCTTACCGCCCCCGGGACAGGGTGCCGAGCAGTACTTC; CDR3aa: CASSLPPPGQGAEQYF
v_gene: TRBV5-1; len: 15; d_gene: TRBD1; j_gene: TRBJ1-6; abundance: few; CDR3nt: TGCGCCAGCAGCGGATCCGGGACAGGGGATTCACCCCTCCACTTT; CDR3aa: CASSGSGTGDSPLHF
v_gene: TRBV30; len: 12; d_gene: .; j_gene: TRBJ1-5; abundance: .; CDR3nt: TGTGCCTGGAGCCCAGGCAATCAGCCCCAGCATTTT; CDR3aa: CAWSPGNQPQHF
v_gene: TRBV28; len: 15; d_gene: .; j_gene: TRBJ1-3; abundance: .; CDR3nt: TGTGCCAGCGGCCCGGCAGGCAGCTCTGGAAACACCATATATTTT; CDR3aa: CASGPAGSSGNTIYF
v_gene: TRBV5-4; len: 11; d_gene: .; j_gene: TRBJ1-1; abundance: few; CDR3nt: TGTGCCAGCAGTACAGCGACTGAAGCTTTCTTT; CDR3aa: CASSTATEAFF
v_gene: TRBV19; len: 16; d_gene: TRBD1; j_gene: TRBJ2-7; abundance: .; CDR3nt: TGTGCCAGTACCCGGACAGGGGTTTCGTCGGGCTACGAGCAGTACTTC; CDR3aa: CASTRTGVSSGYEQYF
v_gene: TRBV25-1; len: 16; d_gene: TRBD1; j_gene: TRBJ2-5; abundance: .; CDR3nt: TGTGCCAGCAGTGACACGGCAGGGGGCGGTCAAGAGACCCAGTACTTC; CDR3aa: CASSDTAGGGQETQYF
v_gene: TRBV5-4; len: 14; d_gene: TRBD2; j_gene: TRBJ2-5; abundance: .; CDR3nt: TGTGCCAGCGGCACCCCGCGGGAGGGCGAGACCCAGTACTTC; CDR3aa: CASGTPREGETQYF